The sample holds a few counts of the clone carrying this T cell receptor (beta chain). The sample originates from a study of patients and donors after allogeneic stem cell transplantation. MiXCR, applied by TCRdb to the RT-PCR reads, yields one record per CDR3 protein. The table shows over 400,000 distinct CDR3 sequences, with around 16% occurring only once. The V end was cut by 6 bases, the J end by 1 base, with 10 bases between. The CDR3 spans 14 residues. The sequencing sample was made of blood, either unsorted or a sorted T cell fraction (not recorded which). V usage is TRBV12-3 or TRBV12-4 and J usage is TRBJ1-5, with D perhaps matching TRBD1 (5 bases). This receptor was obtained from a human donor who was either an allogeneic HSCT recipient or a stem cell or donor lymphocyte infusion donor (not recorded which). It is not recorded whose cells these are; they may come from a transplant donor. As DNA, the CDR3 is TGTGCCAGCAGGACGACAGTCAGCAATCAGCCCCAGCATTTT. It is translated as CASRTTVSNQPQHF.